This is a list of T cell receptor beta chains from one sample in a study of cytomegalovirus exposure and HLA in healthy donors. Profiled with immunoSEQ multiplex PCR; TCRdb holds only in-frame clones, not every one. This repertoire shows 250,000 or so clones, nearly 90% found once; its top ten account for under 0.4%. The sample taken for sequencing was PBMCs. The receptors shown here come from a woman between 18 and 29 years old in good health and CMV-seronegative. CDR3s include the opening cysteine and the closing phenylalanine or tryptophan. The D gene is left open where the match is weak. Only part of the rows carry a size: once, few, many, or a class if the clone is expanded.

J gene,D gene,CDR3 length,V gene,clone size,CDR3 protein,CDR3 DNA
TRBJ2-2,NA,15,TRBV5-1,NA,CASSLSSGNTGELFF,TGCGCCAGCAGCTTGTCTTCAGGGAACACCGGGGAGCTGTTTTTT
TRBJ2-2,NA,13,TRBV6-6,NA,CASNQGYTGELFF,TGTGCCAGCAACCAGGGTTACACCGGGGAGCTGTTTTTT
TRBJ2-5,TRBD1,17,TRBV27,NA,CASSPGQGFLFRETQYF,TGTGCCAGCAGTCCGGGACAGGGGTTTCTTTTTAGGGAGACCCAGTACTTC
TRBJ1-5,TRBD1,16,TRBV6-1,NA,CASSEAGAGGGQPQHF,TGTGCCAGCAGTGAAGCAGGAGCAGGGGGCGGTCAGCCCCAGCATTTT
TRBJ1-4,NA,15,TRBV27,NA,CASSSYGATNEKLFF,TGTGCCAGCAGTTCCTATGGTGCAACTAATGAAAAACTGTTTTTT
TRBJ2-1,TRBD2,16,TRBV9,once,CASSVLVGGAGNEQFF,TGTGCCAGCAGCGTTCTTGTCGGGGGGGCCGGGAATGAGCAGTTCTTC
TRBJ2-5,NA,15,TRBV6-6,NA,CASRTSGVKGETQYF,TGTGCCAGCAGGACATCAGGGGTCAAGGGGGAGACCCAGTACTTC
TRBJ1-5,NA,14,TRBV11-2,NA,CASSLAGDHQPQHF,TGTGCCAGCAGCTTAGCAGGGGACCATCAGCCCCAGCATTTT
TRBJ1-5,NA,14,TRBV18,few,CASSRAGSNQPQHF,TGTGCCAGCTCACGGGCGGGGAGCAATCAGCCCCAGCATTTT
TRBJ2-3,TRBD2,18,TRBV27,NA,CASSFPPGLAGPTDTQYF,TGTGCCAGCAGTTTCCCACCGGGACTAGCGGGGCCCACAGATACGCAGTATTTT
TRBJ2-5,TRBD1,14,TRBV5-4,NA,CASSRGQGAGTQYF,TGTGCCAGCAGCCGGGGACAGGGGGCCGGGACCCAGTACTTC
TRBJ1-5,TRBD1,16,TRBV7-9,NA,CASSTGQGDSNQPQHF,TGTGCCAGCAGCACCGGACAGGGCGATAGCAATCAGCCCCAGCATTTT
TRBJ1-2,NA,15,TRBV7-3,NA,CASSPKDRANYGYTF,TGTGCCAGCAGCCCCAAAGACAGAGCTAACTATGGCTACACCTTC
TRBJ2-5,TRBD1,16,TRBV5-1,NA,CASSRTGTGAGETQYF,TGCGCCAGCAGCCGCACAGGGACAGGCGCAGGGGAGACCCAGTACTTC
TRBJ2-5,TRBD1,15,TRBV28,NA,CASSSGQEIVETQYF,TGTGCCAGCAGTTCGGGACAGGAGATTGTAGAGACCCAGTACTTC
TRBJ2-2,NA,14,TRBV5-6,NA,CASNIRGNTGELFF,TGTGCCAGCAACATCAGGGGTAACACCGGGGAGCTGTTTTTT
TRBJ2-2,TRBD1,15,TRBV6-5,NA,CASRPRQGSTGELFF,TGTGCCAGCAGACCAAGACAGGGGAGCACCGGGGAGCTGTTTTTT
TRBJ1-1,NA,12,TRBV28,NA,CASRGQVPEAFF,TGTGCCAGCAGAGGACAAGTTCCTGAAGCTTTCTTT
TRBJ1-2,NA,15,TRBV6-5,NA,CASSYSPAPTYGYTF,TGTGCCAGCAGTTACTCCCCCGCCCCTACCTATGGCTACACCTTC
TRBJ2-5,TRBD2,16,TRBV4-3,NA,CASSQERLAGSETQYF,TGCGCCAGCAGCCAAGAACGACTAGCGGGGTCAGAGACCCAGTACTTC
TRBJ1-1,NA,15,TRBV9,NA,CASSPETVPNTEAFF,TGTGCCAGCAGCCCCGAGACAGTCCCGAACACTGAAGCTTTCTTT
TRBJ1-5,TRBD1,14,TRBV15,once,CATSRSTGVQPQHF,TGTGCCACCAGCAGATCTACAGGGGTACAGCCCCAGCATTTT